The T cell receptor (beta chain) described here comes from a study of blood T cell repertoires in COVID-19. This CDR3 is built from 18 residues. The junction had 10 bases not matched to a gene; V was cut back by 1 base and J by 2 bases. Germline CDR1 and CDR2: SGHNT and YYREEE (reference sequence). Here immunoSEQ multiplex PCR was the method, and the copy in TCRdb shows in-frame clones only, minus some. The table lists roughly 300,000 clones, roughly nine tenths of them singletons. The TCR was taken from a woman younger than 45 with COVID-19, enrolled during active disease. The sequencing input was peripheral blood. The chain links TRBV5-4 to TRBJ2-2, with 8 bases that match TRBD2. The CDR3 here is CASSLSGDAGGNTGELFF. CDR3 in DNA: TGTGCCAGCAGCTTGTCGGGCGATGCGGGGGGAAACACCGGGGAGCTGTTTTTT.